The 23 T cell receptor beta chains below all came from one sample that was sequenced in a study of shared clonotypes between healthy human individuals. Generated by immunoSEQ multiplex PCR, the TCRdb table keeps only in-frame clones and is missing some. The sample includes some 2.4 million clones, roughly 93% of them seen just once. The source material was naive CD4+ T cells from PBMCs. The sample's subset: CD45RA+ positively selected. The receptors come from a man younger than 35 in good health. Some clones in this sample may be carry-over from other donors' samples.

The V gene is TRBV27, the J gene TRBJ2-5; 9 bases align to TRBD1. The CDR3 runs 16 residues. Per the germline V gene, CDR1 is MNHEY and CDR2 is SMNVEV (reference sequence). The trim removed 8 bases at V and 5 bases at J, leaving 15 bases unmatched. The DNA for the CDR3 is TGTGCCAGCCCGAGGTACACCGGGACAGGGACTGAGACCCAGTACTTC. This gives the protein CASPRYTGTGTETQYF.

V gene TRBV6-6 combines with J gene TRBJ1-2; D gene ambiguous. V lost 7 bases and J 0 bases, leaving 12 bases between the germline ends. Germline CDR1 and CDR2: MNHNY and SVGAGI (reference sequence). This CDR3 region has 14 residues. The CDR3 sequence: CASTSGSSNYGYTF. Here the CDR3 DNA reads TGTGCCAGCACCTCAGGCTCTTCTAACTATGGCTACACCTTC.

The V call is TRBV19, the J call TRBJ2-3; tentative D call: TRBD1 (5 bases). The germline V and J ends were trimmed by 7 bases and 3 bases, with 11 bases remaining between them. The CDR3 spans 13 residues. CDR1 LNHDA and CDR2 SQIVND come from the germline V gene (reference sequence). DNA for the CDR3: TGTGCCAGTACCCCCAGGGAAACAGATACGCAGTATTTT. It is translated as CASTPRETDTQYF. Full variable domain (remainder filled in from reference TRBV19 and TRBJ2-3): DGGITQSPKYLFRKEGQNVTLSCEQNLNHDAMYWYRQDPGQGLRLIYYSQIVNDFQKGDIAEGYSVSREKKESFPLTVTSAQKNPTAFYLCASTPRETDTQYFGPGTRLTVL.

The rearrangement uses TRBV5-1 and TRBJ2-1, with TRBD1 matching 8 bases. The germline V gene encodes CDR1 SGHRS and CDR2 YFSETQ. The CDR3 consists of 14 residues. The junction had 4 bases not matched to a gene; V was cut back by 0 bases and J by 8 bases. CDR3 sequence (DNA): TGCGCCAGCAGCTTGGTGCCAGGGGGCGATGAGCAGTTCTTC. Protein product: CASSLVPGGDEQFF.

V gene TRBV30 combines with J gene TRBJ1-2; no reliable D call. This CDR3 comprises 12 residues. The V gene's germline CDR1 is GTSNPN and CDR2 SVGIG (reference sequence). The germline V and J ends were trimmed by 4 bases and 5 bases, with 11 bases remaining between them. CDR3 DNA: TGTGCCTGGATGGTGTATTCTTATGGCTACACCTTC. This gives the protein CAWMVYSYGYTF.

The rearrangement links TRBV28 to TRBJ1-1; D ambiguous. The V gene lost 1 base and the J gene lost 3 bases, with 15 bases spanning the gap. The length of the CDR3 is 16 residues. The germline gives CDR1 MDHEN, CDR2 SYDVKM. This chain's CDR3 is CASSLSGLGWHTEAFF. CDR3 nucleotide sequence: TGTGCCAGCAGTTTATCCGGTTTAGGGTGGCACACTGAAGCTTTCTTT.

The J gene is TRBJ1-1, the V gene TRBV6-5, with D possibly being TRBD1 (5 bases). CDR3 length: 15 amino acids. Germline CDR1 MNHEY, CDR2 SVGAGI. V was pared by 6 bases and J by 5 bases, with 19 bases between. CDR3 DNA: TGTGCCAGCAGCAGGACTCGCCCCGGGGGGACTGAAGCTTTCTTT. Protein sequence: CASSRTRPGGTEAFF.

V is TRBV4-3 and J is TRBJ1-3; perhaps TRBD1 as D (5 bases). CDR3 length: 15 residues. Germline lookup yields CDR1 LGHNA and CDR2 YSLEER. V dropped 1 base and J dropped 4 bases, with 11 bases sitting between them. The CDR3 DNA sequence: TGCGCCAGCAGCCAAGGGACACTTCGAGGAAACACCATATATTTT. It codes for CASSQGTLRGNTIYF.

The V gene is TRBV28, the J gene TRBJ1-5; D perhaps matches TRBD1 (6 bases). The germline V gene has CDR1 MDHEN and CDR2 SYDVKM. V was trimmed by 10 bases and J by 4 bases, leaving 14 bases between them. The length of the CDR3 is 13 residues. This chain's CDR3 is CATRGGPNQPQHF. The CDR3 bases are TGTGCCACCAGGGGAGGGCCGAATCAGCCCCAGCATTTT.

The J gene is TRBJ1-4, the V gene TRBV6-6; D not certain. The CDR3 runs to 14 residues. The germline gives CDR1 MNHNY, CDR2 SVGAGI (reference sequence). The germline V and J ends were trimmed by 5 bases and 2 bases, with 9 bases remaining between them. The CDR3 is CASSEWVTNEKLFF. The CDR3 DNA is TGTGCCAGCAGTGAGTGGGTGACTAATGAAAAACTGTTTTTT.

This chain joins TRBV6-6 and TRBJ2-1, with D possibly TRBD2 on 6 matching bases. Deletions cut 9 bases from V and 6 bases from J, with 15 bases between. Germline V gives CDR1 MNHNY, CDR2 SVGAGI (reference sequence). This CDR3 comprises 13 residues. The CDR3 loop is CASKLAASNEQFF. CDR3 coding DNA: TGTGCCAGTAAGTTAGCGGCGAGCAATGAGCAGTTCTTC.

V is TRBV18 and J is TRBJ1-3; D is perhaps TRBD1 (6 bases). The CDR3 consists of 16 residues. V was clipped by 6 bases and J by 2 bases, with 17 bases between them. From germline, CDR1 is KGHSH and CDR2 LQKENI. The CDR3 here is CASSPGVGGAGNTIYF. CDR3 DNA sequence: TGTGCCAGCTCCCCCGGGGTGGGGGGCGCTGGAAACACCATATATTTT. The whole variable domain, filled in from reference TRBV18 and TRBJ1-3, reads NAGVMQNPRHLVRRRGQEARLRCSPMKGHSHVYWYRQLPEEGLKFMVYLQKENIIDESGMPKERFSAEFPKEGPSILRIQQVVRGDSAAYFCASSPGVGGAGNTIYFGEGSWLTVV.

The V gene is TRBV27, the J gene TRBJ2-1, with 11 bases that match TRBD2. The CDR3 has 16 amino acids. With 4 bases clipped from V and 2 bases from J, the junction kept 4 bases outside the gene matches. Germline assignment: CDR1 MNHEY and CDR2 SMNVEV (reference sequence). The CDR3 sequence is CASSSLAGGTYNEQFF. The CDR3 bases are TGTGCCAGCAGTTCTCTAGCGGGAGGTACCTACAATGAGCAGTTCTTC.

CDR3 in amino acids: CASSLVAGSGNTIYF. The DNA of the CDR3 is TGTGCCAGCAGCTTAGTCGCGGGCTCTGGAAACACCATATATTTT. J is TRBJ1-3 and V is TRBV11-2; D gene uncertain. The germline V and J ends were trimmed by 1 base and 0 bases, with 7 bases remaining between them. Germline-derived CDR1 and CDR2 are SGHAT and FQNNGV. The CDR3 runs 15 residues.

The V and J genes are TRBV7-3 and TRBJ1-1, with 7 nucleotides matching TRBD1. Losses at the gene ends were 2 bases for V and 2 bases for J; bases not matched to a gene: 8. The V gene's germline CDR1 is SGHTA and CDR2 FQGTGA. CDR3 length: 16 residues. The CDR3 protein is CASSLYPTGANTEAFF. DNA of the CDR3: TGTGCCAGCAGCTTATATCCAACAGGGGCCAACACTGAAGCTTTCTTT.

The chain links TRBV7-6 to TRBJ2-7; TRBD2 aligns across 9 bases. CDR1 and CDR2 from the germline V gene are SGHVS and FNYEAQ. V gave up 5 bases and J gave up 6 bases; unmatched junction bases: 5. This CDR3 is built from 13 residues. Here the CDR3 DNA reads TGTGCCAGCAGCCCGCGCGGGGGGGGCGAGCAGTACTTC. Residues: CASSPRGGGEQYF.

This chain links TRBV6-6 with TRBJ1-2; D is unclear. Deletions cut 2 bases from V and 1 base from J, with 5 bases between. The CDR3 length is 13 residues. Germline assignment: CDR1 MNHNY and CDR2 SVGAGI (reference sequence). For the CDR3, the DNA is TGTGCCAGCAGTTACACCCTTAACTATGGCTACACCTTC. It specifies CASSYTLNYGYTF.

This chain links TRBV4-2 with TRBJ2-7, with D possibly TRBD2 on 5 matching bases. Trimming shortened V by 0 bases and J by 0 bases, and 12 bases separated the two germline ends. The V gene's germline CDR1 is LGHNA and CDR2 YNFKEQ. CDR3 length equals 16 residues. The CDR3 sequence: CASSQEERSSSYEQYF. The DNA for the CDR3 is TGTGCCAGCAGCCAAGAGGAGCGGTCGAGCTCCTACGAGCAGTACTTC.

The V gene is TRBV5-1, the J gene TRBJ1-3; D remains ambiguous. This CDR3 has 17 amino acids. Germline CDR1 and CDR2: SGHRS and YFSETQ. Trimming removed 0 bases from V and 0 bases from J, with 13 bases in between. The chain's CDR3 is CASSLAAWQSSGNTIYF. In DNA, the CDR3 is TGCGCCAGCAGCTTGGCGGCGTGGCAGAGCTCTGGAAACACCATATATTTT. The full variable domain, completed using reference TRBV5-1 and TRBJ1-3, is KAGVTQTPRYLIKTRGQQVTLSCSPISGHRSVSWYQQTPGQGLQFLFEYFSETQRNKGNFPGRFSGRQFSNSRSEMNVSTLELGDSALYLCASSLAAWQSSGNTIYFGEGSWLTVV.

The gene calls are TRBV12-5 and TRBJ1-5; 9 bases are shared with TRBD1. V lost 3 bases to trimming and J lost 4 bases; unmatched junction nucleotides: 7. The CDR3 runs 16 residues. Germline CDR1 is LGHNT and CDR2 is FRNRAP. The CDR3 sequence is CASGFSGTGKNQPQHF. Written as DNA, the CDR3 is TGTGCTAGTGGTTTCTCCGGGACAGGGAAAAATCAGCCCCAGCATTTT.

Note on this clone: The sample carries other DNA sequences with the same CDR3. V is TRBV15 and J is TRBJ2-5, with TRBD2 as a possible D gene (5 bases). Germline V gene sequence: CDR1 LNHNV, CDR2 YYDKDF (reference sequence). V was cut by 1 base and J by 5 bases, with 5 bases left in between. The CDR3 has 12 amino acids. DNA of the CDR3: TGTGCCACCAGCAGAGTAGCGGAGACCCAGTACTTC. Translating gives CATSRVAETQYF.

The CDR3 nucleotides read TGTGCCAGCAGCCAAGACCGTAGAGGTTTACAGCCCCAGCATTTT. As protein: CASSQDRRGLQPQHF. The chain couples TRBV4-2 to TRBJ1-5; no firm D call. V was pared by 0 bases and J by 7 bases, with 13 bases between. The CDR3 length is 15 residues. Germline values: CDR1 LGHNA, CDR2 YNFKEQ.

The chain employs TRBV5-1 and TRBJ2-7; D gene uncertain. From germline, CDR1 is SGHRS and CDR2 YFSETQ. V lost 3 bases, J lost 2 bases, and 12 bases lay in between. The CDR3 runs 14 residues. The CDR3 DNA is TGCGCCAGCAGCTCAGGCAGTTCTACCTACGAGCAGTACTTC. Translation gives CASSSGSSTYEQYF.